These 8 T cell receptor beta chains were sequenced from one sample in a study of OX40 agonist ivuxolimab in advanced cancers. The protocol was immunoSEQ multiplex PCR, while the TCRdb copy is restricted to in-frame clones and leaves out a portion. Altogether nearly 65,000 clones are present, over 80% being singletons, with the ten largest covering around 4.2%. The source material was CD4+ or CD8+ T cells sorted from blood, sampled in a trial of the OX40 agonist ivuxolimab. Receptors originate from an adult with an advanced solid tumor such as melanoma, head and neck, liver or kidney cancer.

This clone is a singleton in its sample. CDR3 bases: TGTGCCAGCAGCTTTTTGGGGGGCGTCCCCACAGATACGCAGTATTTT. This gives the protein CASSFLGGVPTDTQYF. This chain uses TRBV7-9 with TRBJ2-3, with D possibly called TRBD1 or TRBD2 (6 bases each). The V and J ends lost 3 bases and 2 bases respectively, with 15 bases between them. Germline CDR1 reads SEHNR; CDR2 reads FQNEAQ (reference sequence). This CDR3 is built from 16 residues.

The rearrangement uses TRBV19 and TRBJ1-1; no clear D gene. Germline CDR1 LNHDA, CDR2 SQIVND (reference sequence). The V and J ends lost 2 bases and 1 base respectively, with 5 bases between them. CDR3 length equals 13 residues. CDR3: CASSISPNTEAFF. As DNA, the CDR3 is TGTGCCAGTAGTATATCCCCGAACACTGAAGCTTTCTTT.

The chain employs TRBV13 and TRBJ2-7; a possible D gene is TRBD1 (6 bases). The CDR3 is 14 amino acids. V gave up 5 bases and J gave up 3 bases, with 14 bases separating them. Germline V gene sequence: CDR1 PRHDT, CDR2 FYEKMQ (reference sequence). CDR3 in amino acids: CASSKRTDHYEQYF. The CDR3 bases are TGTGCCAGCAGCAAACGGACAGACCACTACGAGCAGTACTTC. The full variable domain, in which reference TRBV13 and TRBJ2-7 provide the parts outside the CDR3, is AAGVIQSPRHLIKEKRETATLKCYPIPRHDTVYWYQQGPGQDPQFLISFYEKMQSDKGSIPDRFSAQQFSDYHSELNMSSLELGDSALYFCASSKRTDHYEQYFGPGTRLTVT.

This chain links TRBV4-1 with TRBJ1-2; D gene ambiguous. This CDR3 region has 14 residues. Per germline, CDR1 MGHRA and CDR2 YSYEKL. Trimming removed 3 bases at V and 4 bases at J, with 12 bases between. The chain's CDR3 is CASSQRGLGYGYTF. The DNA of the CDR3 is TGCGCCAGCAGCCAGCGGGGTCTCGGCTATGGCTACACCTTC.

The J gene is TRBJ2-7, the V gene TRBV27; 10 bases agree with TRBD1. V was pared by 2 bases and J by 2 bases, with 0 bases of the junction left unmatched. This CDR3 has 14 residues. CDR1 is MNHEY and CDR2 is SMNVEV in the germline V gene (reference sequence). The CDR3 protein is CASSLGTGAYEQYF. In DNA, the CDR3 is TGTGCCAGCAGTTTAGGGACAGGGGCCTACGAGCAGTACTTC.

V and J are TRBV7-6 and TRBJ2-7; D not resolved. Per germline, CDR1 SGHVS and CDR2 FNYEAQ. The CDR3 consists of 15 residues. The ends were cut back, 3 bases at V and 0 bases at J, with 12 bases in the middle. DNA of the CDR3: TGTGCCAGCAGCTTGGCGCCCGAGAGCTCCTACGAGCAGTACTTC. As protein: CASSLAPESSYEQYF.

The chain joins TRBV4-2 to TRBJ2-3; 15 nucleotides agree with TRBD2. The germline CDR1 and CDR2 sequences are LGHNA and YNFKEQ. CDR3 size: 17 residues. The V and J ends lost 2 bases and 5 bases, in that order; junction bases with no gene match: 5. The CDR3 is CASSQRPGLAGGDTQYF. CDR3 nucleotide sequence: TGTGCCAGCAGCCAAAGGCCGGGACTAGCGGGAGGAGATACGCAGTATTTT.

J is TRBJ2-5 and V is TRBV7-6; 13 nucleotides line up with TRBD2. In germline, CDR1 is SGHVS, CDR2 FNYEAQ. V was clipped by 6 bases and J by 0 bases; unmatched bases: 7. The CDR3 length is 17 residues. This CDR3 reads CASRLAGGPGNQETQYF. The CDR3, as DNA: TGTGCCAGCAGACTAGCGGGAGGGCCGGGCAACCAAGAGACCCAGTACTTC.